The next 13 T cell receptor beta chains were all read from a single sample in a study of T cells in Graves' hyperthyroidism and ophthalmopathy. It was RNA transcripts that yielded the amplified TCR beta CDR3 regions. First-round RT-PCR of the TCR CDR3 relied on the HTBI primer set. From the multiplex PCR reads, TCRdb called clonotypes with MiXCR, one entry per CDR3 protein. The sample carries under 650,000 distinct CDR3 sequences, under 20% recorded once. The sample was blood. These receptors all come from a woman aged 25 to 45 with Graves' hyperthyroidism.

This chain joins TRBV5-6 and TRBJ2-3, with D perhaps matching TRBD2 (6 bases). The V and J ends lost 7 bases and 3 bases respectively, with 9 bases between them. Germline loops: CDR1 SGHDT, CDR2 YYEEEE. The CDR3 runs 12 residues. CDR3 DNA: TGTGCCAGCTGGAGGGGAACAGATACGCAGTATTTT. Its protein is CASWRGTDTQYF.

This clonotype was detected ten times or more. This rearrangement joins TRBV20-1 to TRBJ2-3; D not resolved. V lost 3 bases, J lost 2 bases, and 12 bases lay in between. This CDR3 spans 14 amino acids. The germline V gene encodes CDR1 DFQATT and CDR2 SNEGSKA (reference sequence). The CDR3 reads CSASHRVDTDTQYF. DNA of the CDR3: TGCAGTGCTAGCCACCGAGTAGACACAGATACGCAGTATTTT.

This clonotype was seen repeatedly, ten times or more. In DNA form, the CDR3 reads TGTGCCAGCAGCACGCGGCCCGGGAGGGATTACAATGAGCAGTTCTTC. Translating gives CASSTRPGRDYNEQFF. The chain combines TRBV11-2 with TRBJ2-1, with TRBD2 identical over 8 bases. This CDR3 is 16 amino acids long. J was trimmed by 4 bases and V by 5 bases; bases with no gene match: 10. From germline, CDR1 is SGHAT and CDR2 FQNNGV.

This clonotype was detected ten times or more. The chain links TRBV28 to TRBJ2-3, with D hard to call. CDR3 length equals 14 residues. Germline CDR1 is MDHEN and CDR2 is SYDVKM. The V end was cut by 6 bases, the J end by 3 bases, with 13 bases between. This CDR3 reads CASSPTRLTDTQYF. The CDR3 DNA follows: TGTGCCAGCAGCCCGACTCGCTTGACAGATACGCAGTATTTT.

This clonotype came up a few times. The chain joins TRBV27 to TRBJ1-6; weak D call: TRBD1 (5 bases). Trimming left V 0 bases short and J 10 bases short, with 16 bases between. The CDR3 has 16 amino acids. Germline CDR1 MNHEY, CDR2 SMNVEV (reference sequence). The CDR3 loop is CASSLSPGRFESPLHF. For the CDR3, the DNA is TGTGCCAGCAGTTTATCCCCAGGGAGGTTTGAATCACCCCTCCACTTT.

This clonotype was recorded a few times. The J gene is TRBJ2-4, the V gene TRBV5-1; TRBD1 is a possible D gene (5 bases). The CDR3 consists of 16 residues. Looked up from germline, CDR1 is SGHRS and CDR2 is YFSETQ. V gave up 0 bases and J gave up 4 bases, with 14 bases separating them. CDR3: CASSLGPQGPKNIQYF. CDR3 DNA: TGCGCCAGCAGCTTGGGACCGCAGGGTCCTAAAAACATTCAGTACTTC.

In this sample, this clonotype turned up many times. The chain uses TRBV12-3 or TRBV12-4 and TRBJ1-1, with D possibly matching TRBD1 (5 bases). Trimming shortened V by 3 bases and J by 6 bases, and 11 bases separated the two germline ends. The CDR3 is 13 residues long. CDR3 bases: TGTGCCAGCAGTTTTACAGGCTTTTCTGAAGCTTTCTTT. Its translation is CASSFTGFSEAFF.

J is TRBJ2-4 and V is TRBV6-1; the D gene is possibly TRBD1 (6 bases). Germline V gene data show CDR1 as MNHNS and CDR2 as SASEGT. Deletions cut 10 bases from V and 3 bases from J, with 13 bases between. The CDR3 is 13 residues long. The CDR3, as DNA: TGTGCCATCTGGGGACAAGACAAAAACATTCAGTACTTC. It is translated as CAIWGQDKNIQYF.

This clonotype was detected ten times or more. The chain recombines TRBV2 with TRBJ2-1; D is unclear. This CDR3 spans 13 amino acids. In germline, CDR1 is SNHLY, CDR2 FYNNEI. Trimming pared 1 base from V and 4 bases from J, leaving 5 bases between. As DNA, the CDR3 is TGTGCCAGCAGTGAAGTGGGATACAATGAGCAGTTCTTC. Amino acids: CASSEVGYNEQFF.

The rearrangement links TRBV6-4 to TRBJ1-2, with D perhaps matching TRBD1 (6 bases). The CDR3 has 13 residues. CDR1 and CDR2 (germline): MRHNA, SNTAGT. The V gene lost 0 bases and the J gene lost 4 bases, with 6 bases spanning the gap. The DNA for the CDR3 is TGTGCCAGCAGTGACTCGGACAGCTATGGCTACACCTTC. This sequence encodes CASSDSDSYGYTF.

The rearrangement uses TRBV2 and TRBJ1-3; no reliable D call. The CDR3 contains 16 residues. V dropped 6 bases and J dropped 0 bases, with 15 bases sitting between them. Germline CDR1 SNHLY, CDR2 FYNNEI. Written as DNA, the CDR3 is TGTGCCAGCAGCGCCAATGACCCATACTCTGGAAACACCATATATTTT. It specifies CASSANDPYSGNTIYF.

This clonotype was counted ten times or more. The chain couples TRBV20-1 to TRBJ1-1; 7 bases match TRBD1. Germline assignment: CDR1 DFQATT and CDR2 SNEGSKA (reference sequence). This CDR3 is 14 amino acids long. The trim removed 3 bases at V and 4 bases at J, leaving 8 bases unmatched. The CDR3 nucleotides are TGCAGTGCTAGGGAAGGGGGCGCGAGCACTGAAGCTTTCTTT. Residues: CSAREGGASTEAFF.

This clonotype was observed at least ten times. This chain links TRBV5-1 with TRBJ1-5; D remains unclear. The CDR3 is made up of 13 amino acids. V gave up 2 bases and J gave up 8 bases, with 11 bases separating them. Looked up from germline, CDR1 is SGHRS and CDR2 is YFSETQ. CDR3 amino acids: CASSFSGEEPQHF. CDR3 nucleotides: TGCGCCAGCAGCTTCAGTGGGGAGGAGCCCCAGCATTTT.